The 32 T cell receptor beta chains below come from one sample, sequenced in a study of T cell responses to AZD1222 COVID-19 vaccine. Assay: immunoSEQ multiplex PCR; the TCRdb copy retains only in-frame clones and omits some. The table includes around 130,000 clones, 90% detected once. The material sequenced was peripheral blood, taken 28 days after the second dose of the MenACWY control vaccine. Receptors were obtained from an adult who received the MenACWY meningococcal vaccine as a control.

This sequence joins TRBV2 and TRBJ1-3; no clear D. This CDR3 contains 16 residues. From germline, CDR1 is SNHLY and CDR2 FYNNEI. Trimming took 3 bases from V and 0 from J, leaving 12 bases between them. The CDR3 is CASSEAGPVSGNTIYF. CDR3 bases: TGTGCCAGCAGTGAGGCAGGACCAGTCTCTGGAAACACCATATATTTT.

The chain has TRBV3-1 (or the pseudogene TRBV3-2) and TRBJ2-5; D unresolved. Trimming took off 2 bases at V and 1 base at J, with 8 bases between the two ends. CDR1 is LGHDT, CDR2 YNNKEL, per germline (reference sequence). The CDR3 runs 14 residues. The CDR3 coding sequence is TGTGCCAGCAGCCAATCCACGGTCCAAGAGACCCAGTACTTC. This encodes CASSQSTVQETQYF.

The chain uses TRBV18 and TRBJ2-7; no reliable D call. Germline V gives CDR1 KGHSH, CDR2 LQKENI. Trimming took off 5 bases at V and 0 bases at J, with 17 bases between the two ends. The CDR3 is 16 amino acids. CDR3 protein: CASSASPGKDSYEQYV. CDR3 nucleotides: TGTGCCAGCTCAGCCTCCCCTGGGAAAGACTCCTACGAGCAGTACGTC.

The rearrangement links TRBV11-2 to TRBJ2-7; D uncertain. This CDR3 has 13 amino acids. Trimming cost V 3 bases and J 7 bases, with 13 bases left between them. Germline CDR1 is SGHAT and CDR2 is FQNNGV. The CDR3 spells CASSFGGFGEQYF. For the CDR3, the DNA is TGTGCCAGCAGCTTCGGCGGTTTTGGGGAGCAGTACTTC.

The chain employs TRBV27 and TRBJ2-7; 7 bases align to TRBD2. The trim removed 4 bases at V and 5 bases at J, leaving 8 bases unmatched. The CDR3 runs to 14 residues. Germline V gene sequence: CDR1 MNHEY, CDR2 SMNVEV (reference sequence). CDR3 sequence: CASSSPGGWDEQYF. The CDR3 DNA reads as TGTGCCAGCAGTTCCCCCGGGGGGTGGGACGAGCAGTACTTC.

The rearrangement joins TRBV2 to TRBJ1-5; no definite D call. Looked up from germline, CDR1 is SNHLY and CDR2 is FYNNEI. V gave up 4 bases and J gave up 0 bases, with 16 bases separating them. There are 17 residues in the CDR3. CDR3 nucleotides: TGTGCCAGCAGTGGTCAACTCGGGGTTTATAGCAATCAGCCCCAGCATTTT. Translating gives CASSGQLGVYSNQPQHF.

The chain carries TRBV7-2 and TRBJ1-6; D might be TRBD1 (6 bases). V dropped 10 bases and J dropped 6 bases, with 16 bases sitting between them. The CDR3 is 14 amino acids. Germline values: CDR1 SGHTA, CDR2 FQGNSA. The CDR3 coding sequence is TGTGCCACAACAGGGTTTTTAGCTAATTCACCCCTCCACTTT. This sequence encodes CATTGFLANSPLHF.

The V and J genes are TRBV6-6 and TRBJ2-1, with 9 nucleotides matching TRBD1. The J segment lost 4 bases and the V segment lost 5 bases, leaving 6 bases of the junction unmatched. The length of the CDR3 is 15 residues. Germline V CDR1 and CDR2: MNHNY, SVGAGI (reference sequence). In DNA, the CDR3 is TGTGCCAGCAGTAGACCGGGACAGGGATACAATGAGCAGTTCTTC. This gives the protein CASSRPGQGYNEQFF.

The CDR3 sequence is CASGRNNSPLHF. Here the CDR3 DNA reads TGTGCCAGCGGACGGAATAATTCACCCCTCCACTTT. The chain links TRBV12-3 or TRBV12-4 to TRBJ1-6; D gene uncertain. The CDR3 is 12 residues long. Trimming stripped 8 bases from V and 5 bases from J, with 7 bases between.

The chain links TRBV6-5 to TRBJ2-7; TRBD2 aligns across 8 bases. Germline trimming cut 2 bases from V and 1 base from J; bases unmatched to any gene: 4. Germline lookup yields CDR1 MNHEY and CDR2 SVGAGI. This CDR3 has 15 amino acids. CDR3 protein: CASSYAGGISYEQYF. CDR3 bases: TGTGCCAGCAGTTACGCGGGAGGTATATCCTACGAGCAGTACTTC.

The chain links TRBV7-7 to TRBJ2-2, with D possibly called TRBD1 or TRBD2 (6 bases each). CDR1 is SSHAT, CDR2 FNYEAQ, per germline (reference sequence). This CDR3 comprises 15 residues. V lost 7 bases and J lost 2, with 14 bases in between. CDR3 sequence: CASTKGGTNTGELFF. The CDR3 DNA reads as TGTGCCAGCACCAAAGGGGGGACAAACACCGGGGAGCTGTTTTTT.

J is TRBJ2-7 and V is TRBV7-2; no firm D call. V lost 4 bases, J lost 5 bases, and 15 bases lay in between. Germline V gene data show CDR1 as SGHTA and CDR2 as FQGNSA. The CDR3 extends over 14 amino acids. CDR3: CASSYTRSPDEQYF. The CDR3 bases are TGTGCCAGCAGCTATACACGGTCACCTGACGAGCAGTACTTC.

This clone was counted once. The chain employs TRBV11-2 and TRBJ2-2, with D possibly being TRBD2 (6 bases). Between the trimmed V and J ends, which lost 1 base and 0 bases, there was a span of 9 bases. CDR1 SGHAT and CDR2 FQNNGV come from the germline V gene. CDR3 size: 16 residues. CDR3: CASSLVGGANTGELFF. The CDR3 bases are TGTGCCAGCAGCTTAGTCGGGGGAGCGAACACCGGGGAGCTGTTTTTT.

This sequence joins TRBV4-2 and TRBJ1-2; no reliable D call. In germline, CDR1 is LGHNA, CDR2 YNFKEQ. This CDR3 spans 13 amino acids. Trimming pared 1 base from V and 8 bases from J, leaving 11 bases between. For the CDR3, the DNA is TGTGCCAGCAGCCAAGGGGCAACATCAGGCTACACCTTC. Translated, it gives CASSQGATSGYTF.

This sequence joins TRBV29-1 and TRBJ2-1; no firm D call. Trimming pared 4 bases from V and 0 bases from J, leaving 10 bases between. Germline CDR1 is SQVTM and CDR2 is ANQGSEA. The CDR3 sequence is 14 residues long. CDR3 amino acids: CSVVHASSYNEQFF. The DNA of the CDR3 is TGCAGCGTTGTACACGCTAGCTCCTACAATGAGCAGTTCTTC.

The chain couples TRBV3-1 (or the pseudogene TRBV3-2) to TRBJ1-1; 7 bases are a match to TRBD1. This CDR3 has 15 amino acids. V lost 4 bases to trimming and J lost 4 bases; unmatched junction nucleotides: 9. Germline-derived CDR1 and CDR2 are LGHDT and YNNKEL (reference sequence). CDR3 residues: CASSLNRGIGTEAFF. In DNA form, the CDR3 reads TGTGCCAGCAGCCTTAACAGGGGAATCGGCACTGAAGCTTTCTTT.

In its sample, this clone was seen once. CDR3 in amino acids: CAISDGGSGNTIYF. CDR3 DNA: TGTGCCATCAGTGACGGGGGGTCCGGAAACACCATATATTTT. J is TRBJ1-3 and V is TRBV10-3, with TRBD1 as a possible D gene (5 bases). The V end was cut by 3 bases, the J end by 4 bases, with 10 bases between. This CDR3 has 14 amino acids. CDR1 and CDR2 from the germline V gene are ENHRY and SYGVKD.

CDR3 protein: CATTGTGHNSPLHF. The DNA for the CDR3 is TGTGCCACCACCGGGACAGGCCATAATTCACCCCTCCACTTT. The J gene is TRBJ1-6, the V gene TRBV27; 8 bases are shared with TRBD1. V lost 10 bases, J lost 5 bases, and 7 bases stayed unmatched. The CDR3 extends over 14 amino acids. The germline CDR1 and CDR2 sequences are MNHEY and SMNVEV (reference sequence).

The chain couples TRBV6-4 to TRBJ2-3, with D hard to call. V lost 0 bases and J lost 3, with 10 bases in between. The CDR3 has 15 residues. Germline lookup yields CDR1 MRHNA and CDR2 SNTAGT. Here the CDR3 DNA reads TGTGCCAGCAGTGACTCGGGCCAGGTTACAGATACGCAGTATTTT. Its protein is CASSDSGQVTDTQYF.

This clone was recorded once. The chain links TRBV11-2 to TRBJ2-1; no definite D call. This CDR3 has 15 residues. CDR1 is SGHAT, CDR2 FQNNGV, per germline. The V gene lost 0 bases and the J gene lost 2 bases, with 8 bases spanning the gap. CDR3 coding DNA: TGTGCCAGCAGCTTAGATGGGTTGACCTACAATGAGCAGTTCTTC. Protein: CASSLDGLTYNEQFF.

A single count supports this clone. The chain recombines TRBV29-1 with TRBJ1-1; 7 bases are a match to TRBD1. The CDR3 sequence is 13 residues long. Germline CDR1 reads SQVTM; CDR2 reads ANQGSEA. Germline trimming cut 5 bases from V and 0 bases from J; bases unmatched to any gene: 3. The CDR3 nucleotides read TGCAGCGTTTTGGGACAGCTGAACACTGAAGCTTTCTTT. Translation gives CSVLGQLNTEAFF.

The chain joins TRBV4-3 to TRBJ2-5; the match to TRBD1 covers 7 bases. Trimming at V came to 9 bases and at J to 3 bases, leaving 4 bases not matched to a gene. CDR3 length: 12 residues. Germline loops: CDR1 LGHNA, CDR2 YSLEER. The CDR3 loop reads CASKGAEETQYF. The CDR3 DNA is TGCGCCAGTAAGGGGGCGGAAGAGACCCAGTACTTC.

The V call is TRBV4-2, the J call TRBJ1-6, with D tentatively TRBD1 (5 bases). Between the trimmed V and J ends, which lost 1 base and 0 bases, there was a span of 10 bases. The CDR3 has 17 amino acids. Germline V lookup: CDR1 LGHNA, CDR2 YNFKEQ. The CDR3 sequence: CASSQAGTSSYNSPLHF. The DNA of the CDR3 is TGTGCCAGCAGCCAAGCAGGGACGAGCTCCTATAATTCACCCCTCCACTTT.

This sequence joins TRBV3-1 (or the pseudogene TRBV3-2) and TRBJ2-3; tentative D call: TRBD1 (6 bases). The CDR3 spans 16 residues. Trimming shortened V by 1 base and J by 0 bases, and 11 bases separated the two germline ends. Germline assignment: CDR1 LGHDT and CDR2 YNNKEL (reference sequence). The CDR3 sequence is CASSQVGTSSTDTQYF. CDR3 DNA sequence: TGTGCCAGCAGCCAAGTAGGGACATCTAGCACAGATACGCAGTATTTT.

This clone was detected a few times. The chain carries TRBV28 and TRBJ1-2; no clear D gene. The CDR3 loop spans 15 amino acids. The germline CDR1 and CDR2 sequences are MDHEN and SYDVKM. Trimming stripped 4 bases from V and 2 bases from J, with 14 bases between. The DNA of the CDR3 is TGTGCCAGCAGTTGGGCGGGAGCTCGGAACTATGGCTACACCTTC. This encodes CASSWAGARNYGYTF.

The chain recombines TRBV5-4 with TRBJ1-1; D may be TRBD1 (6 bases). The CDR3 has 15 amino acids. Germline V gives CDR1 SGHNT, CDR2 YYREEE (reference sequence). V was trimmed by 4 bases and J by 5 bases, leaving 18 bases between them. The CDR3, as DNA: TGTGCCAGCAGCGTTCGGACAGTGCAGGGGACTGAAGCTTTCTTT. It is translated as CASSVRTVQGTEAFF.

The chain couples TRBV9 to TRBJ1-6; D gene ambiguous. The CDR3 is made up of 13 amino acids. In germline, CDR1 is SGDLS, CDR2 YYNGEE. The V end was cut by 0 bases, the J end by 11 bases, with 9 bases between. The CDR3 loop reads CASSVVPQAPLHF. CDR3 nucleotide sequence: TGTGCCAGCAGCGTAGTTCCGCAGGCACCCCTCCACTTT.

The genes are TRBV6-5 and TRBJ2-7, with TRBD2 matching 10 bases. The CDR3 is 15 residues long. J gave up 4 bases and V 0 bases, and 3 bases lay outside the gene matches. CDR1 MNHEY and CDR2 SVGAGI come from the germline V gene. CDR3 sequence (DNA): TGTGCCAGCAGTTACTCGCTTAGCGGGAGGTACGAGCAGTACTTC. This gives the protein CASSYSLSGRYEQYF.

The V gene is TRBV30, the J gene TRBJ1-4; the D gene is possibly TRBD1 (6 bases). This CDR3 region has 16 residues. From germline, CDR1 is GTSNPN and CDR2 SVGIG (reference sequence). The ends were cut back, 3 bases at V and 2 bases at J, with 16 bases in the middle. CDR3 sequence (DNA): TGTGCCTGGAGGGTGAGGGCAGGGGATACTAATGAAAAACTGTTTTTT. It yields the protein CAWRVRAGDTNEKLFF.

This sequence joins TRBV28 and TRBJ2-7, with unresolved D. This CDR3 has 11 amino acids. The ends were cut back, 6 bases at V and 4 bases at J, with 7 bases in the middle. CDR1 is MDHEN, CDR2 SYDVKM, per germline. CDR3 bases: TGTGCCAGCAGACGAAATTACGAGCAGTACTTC. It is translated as CASRRNYEQYF.

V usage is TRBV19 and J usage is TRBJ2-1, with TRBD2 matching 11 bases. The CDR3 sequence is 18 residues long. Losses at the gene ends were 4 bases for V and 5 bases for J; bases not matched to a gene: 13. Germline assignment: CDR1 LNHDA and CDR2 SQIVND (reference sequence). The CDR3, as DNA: TGTGCCAGTAGTACAGAACTAGCGGGGGTGTCCCTGGACAATGAGCAGTTCTTC. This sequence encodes CASSTELAGVSLDNEQFF.

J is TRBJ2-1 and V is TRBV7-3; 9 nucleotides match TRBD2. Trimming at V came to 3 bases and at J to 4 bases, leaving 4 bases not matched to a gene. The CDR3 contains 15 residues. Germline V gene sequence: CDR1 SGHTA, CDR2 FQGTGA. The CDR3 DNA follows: TGTGCCAGCAGCTTTCTAGCGGGGATTTACAATGAGCAGTTCTTC. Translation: CASSFLAGIYNEQFF.